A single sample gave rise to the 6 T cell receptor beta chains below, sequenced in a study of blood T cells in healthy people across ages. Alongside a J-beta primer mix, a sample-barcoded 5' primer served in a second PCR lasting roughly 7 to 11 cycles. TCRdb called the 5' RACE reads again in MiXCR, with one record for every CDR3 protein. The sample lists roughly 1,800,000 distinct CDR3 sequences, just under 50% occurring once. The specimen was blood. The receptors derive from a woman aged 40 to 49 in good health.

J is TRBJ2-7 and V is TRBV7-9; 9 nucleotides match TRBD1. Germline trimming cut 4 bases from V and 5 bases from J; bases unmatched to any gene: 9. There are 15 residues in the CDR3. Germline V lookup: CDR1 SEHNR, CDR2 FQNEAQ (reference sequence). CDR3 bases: TGTGCCAGCAGCTCCTATGGACAGGGGCTGGACGAGCAGTACTTC. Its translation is CASSSYGQGLDEQYF.

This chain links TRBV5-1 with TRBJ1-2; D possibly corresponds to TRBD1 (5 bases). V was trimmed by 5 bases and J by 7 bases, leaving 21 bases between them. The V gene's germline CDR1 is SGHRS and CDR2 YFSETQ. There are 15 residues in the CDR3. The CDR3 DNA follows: TGCGCCAGCAGACCCCCGGGGGTCCATGGGTCTGGCTACACCTTC. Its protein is CASRPPGVHGSGYTF.

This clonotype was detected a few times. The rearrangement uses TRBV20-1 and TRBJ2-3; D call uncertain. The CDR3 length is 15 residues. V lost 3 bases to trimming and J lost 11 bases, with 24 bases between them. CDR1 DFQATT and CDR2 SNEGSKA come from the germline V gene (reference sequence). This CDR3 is CSARGTKTVPKEQYF. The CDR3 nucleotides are TGCAGTGCTAGGGGAACTAAGACCGTTCCAAAAGAGCAGTATTTT.

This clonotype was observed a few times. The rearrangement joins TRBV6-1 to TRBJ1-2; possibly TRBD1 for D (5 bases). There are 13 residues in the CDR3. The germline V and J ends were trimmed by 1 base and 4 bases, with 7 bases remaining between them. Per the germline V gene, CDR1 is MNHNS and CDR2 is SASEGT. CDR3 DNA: TGTGCCAGCAGTGAAGGGGGCGGCTATGGCTACACCTTC. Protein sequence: CASSEGGGYGYTF.

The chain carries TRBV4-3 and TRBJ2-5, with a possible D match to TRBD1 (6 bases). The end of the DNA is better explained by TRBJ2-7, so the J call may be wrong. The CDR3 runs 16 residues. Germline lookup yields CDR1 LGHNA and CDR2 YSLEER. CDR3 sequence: CASSQEIQGVGYEQYF. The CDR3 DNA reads TGCGCCAGCAGCCAAGAAATACAGGGTGTAGGATACGAGCAGTACTTC.

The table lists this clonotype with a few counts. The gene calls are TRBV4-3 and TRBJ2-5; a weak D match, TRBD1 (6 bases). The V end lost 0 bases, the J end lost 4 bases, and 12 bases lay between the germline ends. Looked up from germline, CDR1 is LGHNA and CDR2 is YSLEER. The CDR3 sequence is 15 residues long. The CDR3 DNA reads TGCGCCAGCAGCCAAGATCTTACAGGGCGAGAGACCCAGTACTTC. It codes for CASSQDLTGRETQYF.